Given below is one T cell receptor (beta chain) in context. Its specificity is unknown. The sample is drawn from a study of cytomegalovirus exposure and HLA in healthy donors. Primers: 60 Vbeta forward and 13 Jbeta reverse. Produced via immunoSEQ multiplex PCR; TCRdb's table is partial and in-frame only. Among more than 60,000 clones, roughly 80% were seen once, and the ten largest hold roughly 5%. General study results and limits: Common viral pathogens were later found to be apparently linked to several of the most significant clusters.

Trimming cost V 0 bases and J 3 bases; bases outside gene matches: 8. The CDR3 is made up of 16 amino acids. In germline, CDR1 is PRHDT, CDR2 FYEKMQ (reference sequence). Sequenced sample: PBMCs. This clonotype originated in a male donor in good health and CMV-seropositive. The J gene is TRBJ2-7, the V gene TRBV13; the match to TRBD2 covers 7 bases. CDR3 amino acids: CASSLGPISGNYEQYF. DNA of the CDR3: TGTGCCAGCAGCTTAGGTCCTATAAGCGGGAACTACGAGCAGTACTTC. The variable domain in full, completed from reference TRBV13 and TRBJ2-7, reads AAGVIQSPRHLIKEKRETATLKCYPIPRHDTVYWYQQGPGQDPQFLISFYEKMQSDKGSIPDRFSAQQFSDYHSELNMSSLELGDSALYFCASSLGPISGNYEQYFGPGTRLTVT.